This entry is about one T cell receptor (beta chain). The antigen is unknown. Tissue from the graft was processed to free its intraepithelial and lamina propria lymphocytes. These data come from a study of graft-versus-host responses after intestinal transplantation. Study conclusions and caveats: The recipient marrow held GvH clones, and some of them showed up first in ileum or blood. Those patients showing graft-donor T cell macrochimerism displayed high graft-versus-host to host-versus-graft clonal ratios in allografts.

TCRdb keeps only in-frame clones here, not all; method: immunoSEQ multiplex PCR. The sample has 15,000 or so clones; roughly 82% are singletons. The germline V gene encodes CDR1 LGHNA and CDR2 YNFKEQ. This CDR3 contains 15 residues. The V and J ends lost 3 bases and 3 bases, in that order; junction bases with no gene match: 0. J is TRBJ2-6 and V is TRBV4-2, with TRBD1 identical over 9 bases. This TCR was sampled from a human patient who received an intestinal transplant, so some T cells may come from the graft donor. The sequencing used ileum tissue, collected 17 days after transplant. CDR3 residues: CASSQGQGGANVLTF. CDR3 nucleotide sequence: TGTGCCAGCAGCCAGGGACAGGGTGGGGCCAACGTCCTGACTTTC.